The next 31 T cell receptor beta chains were all read from a single sample in a study of T cell repertoires in cytomegalovirus infection. In TCRdb, the reads were re-called with MiXCR into one record per CDR3 protein. There are hundreds of thousands of distinct CDR3 sequences in the sample; over 20% occur only once, and 18% lies in the top ten. Material for sequencing was CD8+ T cells from PBMCs. The receptors were gathered from a human donor in good health (CMV status not recorded). Some clones in this sample may be carry-over from other donors' samples.

Of note for this clonotype: A much larger clone lies one base from this, so it may be a read error. The chain recombines TRBV7-2 with TRBJ2-3, with D maybe TRBD1 (8 bases). The length of the CDR3 is 16 residues. Deletions cut 10 bases from V and 1 base from J, with 21 bases between. CDR1 and CDR2 (germline): SGHTA, FQGNSA. CDR3 loop: CATTQGGVAGTDTQYF. Here the CDR3 DNA reads TGTGCCACTACACAGGGGGGGGTGGCAGGCACAGATACGCAGTATTTT. The entire variable domain, with the rest obtained from reference TRBV7-2 and TRBJ2-3, is as follows: GAGVSQSPSNKVTEKGKDVELRCDPISGHTALYWYRQSLGQGLEFLIYFQGNSAPDKSGLPSDRFSAERTGGSVSTLTIQRTQQEDSAVYLCATTQGGVAGTDTQYFGPGTRLTVL.

The chain links TRBV19 to TRBJ2-3; 12 bases align to TRBD2. The ends lost 5 bases at V and 0 bases at J; junction bases unmatched: 6. In germline, CDR1 is LNHDA, CDR2 SQIVND (reference sequence). The CDR3 consists of 17 residues. The CDR3 is CASSGLAGTSSTDTQYF. CDR3 bases: TGTGCCAGTAGTGGACTAGCGGGGACTTCTAGCACAGATACGCAGTATTTT.

The V gene is TRBV9, the J gene TRBJ2-3; unclear D gene. Germline CDR1 SGDLS, CDR2 YYNGEE. The CDR3 is 15 amino acids. V was trimmed by 3 bases and J by 3 bases, leaving 14 bases between them. CDR3 bases: TGTGCCAGCAGCGCAACTTACGGCGGAACAGATACGCAGTATTTT. As protein: CASSATYGGTDTQYF.

This clonotype was seen a handful of times. The chain combines TRBV7-9 with TRBJ2-7; D is unclear. The CDR3 runs 12 residues. CDR1 and CDR2 from the germline V gene are SEHNR and FQNEAQ (reference sequence). V shed 5 bases and J shed 4 bases, with 9 bases lying between them. The CDR3 loop reads CASSKTDYEQYF. The CDR3 DNA sequence: TGTGCCAGCAGCAAGACGGATTACGAGCAGTACTTC.

This clonotype came up a few times. The V and J genes are TRBV12-3 or TRBV12-4 and TRBJ1-4; D is ambiguous. The CDR3 covers 13 residues. Trimming pared 3 bases from V and 5 bases from J, leaving 7 bases between. This CDR3 reads CASSFFSNEKLFF. The CDR3 nucleotides read TGTGCCAGCAGTTTTTTTTCGAATGAAAAACTGTTTTTT.

V gene TRBV5-1 combines with J gene TRBJ1-1; D not certain. Trimming shortened V by 0 bases and J by 0 bases, and 12 bases separated the two germline ends. Germline V gene lookup returns CDR1 SGHRS and CDR2 YFSETQ. The CDR3 is 16 residues long. This CDR3 reads CASSLASRGMNTEAFF. In DNA, the CDR3 is TGCGCCAGCAGCTTGGCTAGTCGGGGAATGAACACTGAAGCTTTCTTT.

This clonotype was found a few times. The J gene is TRBJ1-2, the V gene TRBV6-1, with 7 bases that match TRBD1. V shed 2 bases, J shed 0 bases, and the junction held 3 bases outside the gene matches. Per germline, CDR1 MNHNS and CDR2 SASEGT. This CDR3 spans 15 amino acids. The CDR3 spells CASSEPGTANYGYTF. The DNA for the CDR3 is TGTGCCAGCAGTGAACCCGGGACAGCTAACTATGGCTACACCTTC.

This clonotype was found many times. The chain links TRBV7-9 to TRBJ1-2; the D gene is possibly TRBD1 (5 bases). V dropped 5 bases and J dropped 2 bases, with 18 bases sitting between them. Germline V gene sequence: CDR1 SEHNR, CDR2 FQNEAQ (reference sequence). CDR3 size: 16 residues. In DNA form, the CDR3 reads TGTGCCAGCAGCCCCGCCGTCGGGGCGAGGAACTATGGCTACACCTTC. Amino acids: CASSPAVGARNYGYTF.

The genes are TRBV5-6 and TRBJ2-1, with D possibly TRBD1 on 6 matching bases. Per the germline V gene, CDR1 is SGHDT and CDR2 is YYEEEE. V was clipped by 3 bases and J by 5 bases, with 12 bases between them. The length of the CDR3 is 14 residues. Here the CDR3 reads CASSWGRTNNEQFF. The CDR3 bases are TGTGCCAGCAGCTGGGGGCGGACAAACAATGAGCAGTTCTTC.

The rearrangement joins TRBV29-1 to TRBJ2-3, with TRBD2 matching 8 bases. The CDR3 is made up of 12 amino acids. Germline V gene lookup returns CDR1 SQVTM and CDR2 ANQGSEA. V gave up 3 bases and J gave up 6 bases; unmatched junction bases: 2. CDR3 residues: CSVESGGDTQYF. The CDR3 bases are TGCAGCGTTGAGTCGGGGGGGGATACGCAGTATTTT.

This clonotype was detected only a few times. The chain recombines TRBV7-9 with TRBJ2-5; tentatively, D is TRBD2 (6 bases). The V gene lost 5 bases and the J gene lost 5 bases, with 18 bases spanning the gap. CDR3 length: 15 amino acids. The germline V gene has CDR1 SEHNR and CDR2 FQNEAQ (reference sequence). The CDR3 DNA sequence: TGTGCCAGCAGCCTTCGGGACCCGGCGGGGGAGACCCAGTACTTC. Protein product: CASSLRDPAGETQYF. Based on the CDR3 plus reference TRBV7-9 and TRBJ2-5, the full variable domain is DTGVSQNPRHKITKRGQNVTFRCDPISEHNRLYWYRQTLGQGPEFLTYFQNEAQLEKSRLLSDRFSAERPKGSFSTLEIQRTEQGDSAMYLCASSLRDPAGETQYFGPGTRLLVL.

V usage is TRBV2 and J usage is TRBJ1-4; D remains ambiguous. V was clipped by 7 bases and J by 4 bases, with 7 bases between them. Germline CDR1 is SNHLY and CDR2 is FYNNEI. The CDR3 spans 12 residues. CDR3 DNA sequence: TGTGCCAGCATGGACCTTAATGAAAAACTGTTTTTT. Protein sequence: CASMDLNEKLFF.

This clonotype occurred many times. The chain links TRBV4-2 to TRBJ2-1, with 7 positions matching TRBD1. After removal of 0 bases from V and 6 bases from J, the junction contained 8 bases not matched to a gene. Germline V CDR1 and CDR2: LGHNA, YNFKEQ. This CDR3 region has 16 residues. The CDR3 nucleotides read TGTGCCAGCAGCCAAGATTCGCTAGCAGGGGGCAATGAGCAGTTCTTC. The encoded protein is CASSQDSLAGGNEQFF.

This clonotype appeared a few times. This chain's CDR3 is CASSGGGTVFYEQYF. For the CDR3, the DNA is TGTGCCAGCAGCGGTGGGGGGACAGTATTCTACGAGCAGTACTTC. This chain connects TRBV7-9 to TRBJ2-7, with D perhaps matching TRBD1 (7 bases). Between the trimmed V and J ends, which lost 5 bases and 3 bases, there was a span of 17 bases. This CDR3 region has 15 residues. Germline V gene data show CDR1 as SEHNR and CDR2 as FQNEAQ (reference sequence).

This clonotype was observed a handful of times. The rearrangement uses TRBV2 and TRBJ1-1, with 8 bases identical to TRBD1. Per germline, CDR1 SNHLY and CDR2 FYNNEI. The CDR3 extends over 15 amino acids. V lost 6 bases to trimming and J lost 1 base; unmatched junction nucleotides: 7. CDR3: CASSTTTGANTEAFF. The CDR3 DNA follows: TGTGCCAGCAGCACTACGACAGGGGCGAACACTGAAGCTTTCTTT.

DNA of the CDR3: TGCAGTGCTAGAGATCCTGACAGCGGTCAGCCCCAGCATTTT. Translating it yields CSARDPDSGQPQHF. V gene TRBV20-1 combines with J gene TRBJ1-5, with D perhaps TRBD1 (5 bases). This CDR3 region has 14 residues. Trimming took 0 bases from V and 6 from J, leaving 12 bases between them. Germline-derived CDR1 and CDR2 are DFQATT and SNEGSKA (reference sequence).

This clonotype was detected a few times. The chain combines TRBV28 with TRBJ2-6; D unresolved. Looked up from germline, CDR1 is MDHEN and CDR2 is SYDVKM. V was shortened by 5 bases and J by 0 bases, with 5 bases between the two germline ends. This CDR3 spans 14 amino acids. CDR3 in amino acids: CASSLFSGANVLTF. As DNA, the CDR3 is TGTGCCAGCAGTCTTTTCTCTGGGGCCAACGTCCTGACTTTC.

The chain uses TRBV4-1 and TRBJ1-1; D is unresolved. The CDR3 contains 16 residues. Germline V CDR1 and CDR2: MGHRA, YSYEKL. Trimming pared 0 bases from V and 3 bases from J, leaving 14 bases between. CDR3 in amino acids: CASSQDGIQAYTEAFF. CDR3 DNA: TGCGCCAGCAGCCAAGACGGAATCCAGGCGTACACTGAAGCTTTCTTT.

This clonotype was seen at least ten times. The genes are TRBV19 and TRBJ1-5; 9 nucleotides line up with TRBD1. Trimming at V came to 4 bases and at J to 2 bases, leaving 15 bases not matched to a gene. CDR1 and CDR2 from the germline V gene are LNHDA and SQIVND (reference sequence). This CDR3 region has 19 residues. CDR3 sequence reads: CASSTDTGTGTSGNQPQHF. For the CDR3, the DNA is TGTGCCAGTAGTACCGATACCGGGACAGGGACCTCTGGCAATCAGCCCCAGCATTTT.

The chain recombines TRBV28 with TRBJ2-3; 10 nucleotides align to TRBD2. Per germline, CDR1 MDHEN and CDR2 SYDVKM. V gave up 11 bases and J gave up 1 base; unmatched junction bases: 9. The CDR3 has 15 residues. The CDR3 bases are TGTGCCGGTCTAGCGCTAGCGGGGGGCACAGATACGCAGTATTTT. This gives the protein CAGLALAGGTDTQYF.

This clonotype was detected a few times. The V call is TRBV7-9, the J call TRBJ1-1; D is possibly TRBD1 (5 bases). CDR3 length: 12 amino acids. Germline V gene data show CDR1 as SEHNR and CDR2 as FQNEAQ (reference sequence). Trimming removed 5 bases from V and 9 bases from J, with 13 bases in between. The CDR3 DNA sequence: TGTGCCAGCAGCATGGACACGACCCAAGCTTTCTTT. Amino acid sequence: CASSMDTTQAFF.

This chain joins TRBV6-5 and TRBJ2-1; unclear D gene. There are 14 residues in the CDR3. Germline assignment: CDR1 MNHEY and CDR2 SVGAGI. V gave up 5 bases and J gave up 0 bases, with 8 bases separating them. CDR3 sequence (DNA): TGTGCCAGCAGTCCCCCCGACTCCTACAATGAGCAGTTCTTC. It yields the protein CASSPPDSYNEQFF.

The sample holds many counts of this clonotype. The gene calls are TRBV28 and TRBJ1-4, with no clear D. CDR3 length equals 15 residues. V lost 7 bases and J 6 bases, leaving 18 bases between the germline ends. Germline assignment: CDR1 MDHEN and CDR2 SYDVKM. The DNA of the CDR3 is TGTGCCAGCACCGGGCCAGCGACGGTGGATGAAAAACTGTTTTTT. It yields the protein CASTGPATVDEKLFF.

This clonotype was seen a few times. The V and J genes are TRBV19 and TRBJ2-3; D is perhaps TRBD1 (6 bases). Germline-derived CDR1 and CDR2 are LNHDA and SQIVND (reference sequence). This CDR3 is 17 amino acids long. Trimming took off 5 bases at V and 1 base at J, with 19 bases between the two ends. Here the CDR3 DNA reads TGTGCCAGTAGTGATCCGACAGGAGGAGGTGGCACAGATACGCAGTATTTT. Residues: CASSDPTGGGGTDTQYF. Drawing the rest from reference TRBV19 and TRBJ2-3, the complete variable domain is DGGITQSPKYLFRKEGQNVTLSCEQNLNHDAMYWYRQDPGQGLRLIYYSQIVNDFQKGDIAEGYSVSREKKESFPLTVTSAQKNPTAFYLCASSDPTGGGGTDTQYFGPGTRLTVL.

This clonotype showed up many times. The chain has TRBV7-2 and TRBJ1-5; tentative D call: TRBD1 (6 bases). Deletions cut 4 bases from V and 7 bases from J, with 11 bases between. The CDR3 is 13 amino acids. Germline CDR1 SGHTA, CDR2 FQGNSA. CDR3 nucleotide sequence: TGTGCCAGCAGCTGGAGTAGGGGGCAGCCCCAGCATTTT. The encoded protein is CASSWSRGQPQHF. Together with reference TRBV7-2 and TRBJ1-5, the CDR3 gives the full variable domain: GAGVSQSPSNKVTEKGKDVELRCDPISGHTALYWYRQSLGQGLEFLIYFQGNSAPDKSGLPSDRFSAERTGGSVSTLTIQRTQQEDSAVYLCASSWSRGQPQHFGDGTRLSIL.

This clonotype was observed at least ten times. This chain connects TRBV7-2 to TRBJ2-2; D ambiguous. Germline assignment: CDR1 SGHTA and CDR2 FQGNSA. The CDR3 has 12 amino acids. V lost 2 bases to trimming and J lost 6 bases, with 4 bases between them. The CDR3 sequence is CASSLSAGELFF. In nucleotides, the CDR3 is TGTGCCAGCAGCTTATCTGCCGGGGAGCTGTTTTTT. The full variable domain, its missing parts supplied by reference TRBV7-2 and TRBJ2-2, is GAGVSQSPSNKVTEKGKDVELRCDPISGHTALYWYRQSLGQGLEFLIYFQGNSAPDKSGLPSDRFSAERTGGSVSTLTIQRTQQEDSAVYLCASSLSAGELFFGEGSRLTVL.

This clonotype was found many times. CDR3 nucleotide sequence: TGTGCCAGCACGCCGGCCCAGGGCGATGAGCAGTTCTTC. Protein sequence: CASTPAQGDEQFF. This chain links TRBV7-9 with TRBJ2-1, with D possibly being TRBD1 (5 bases). From germline, CDR1 is SEHNR and CDR2 FQNEAQ (reference sequence). Trimming stripped 7 bases from V and 8 bases from J, with 15 bases between. The CDR3 is made up of 13 amino acids.

The V gene is TRBV20-1, the J gene TRBJ2-7; D possibly corresponds to TRBD1 (6 bases). Germline CDR1 reads DFQATT; CDR2 reads SNEGSKA (reference sequence). The CDR3 runs 13 residues. V lost 1 base and J 5 bases, leaving 12 bases between the germline ends. CDR3 protein: CSARGRDTNEQYF. DNA for the CDR3: TGCAGTGCTAGAGGCCGGGACACCAACGAGCAGTACTTC.

As concerns this clonotype: This may be a read error: a much more frequent sequence differs by one nucleotide. The J gene is TRBJ1-4, the V gene TRBV7-9, with D maybe TRBD1 (6 bases). Germline CDR1 is SEHNR and CDR2 is FQNEAQ (reference sequence). The CDR3 loop spans 16 amino acids. Written as DNA, the CDR3 is TGTGTCAGCAGTCTCCCCGGAGGGGGGATGGATGAAAAACTGTTTTTT. As protein: CVSSLPGGGMDEKLFF.

Only a few counts were recorded for this clonotype. The chain uses TRBV28 and TRBJ1-5; 7 nucleotides match TRBD1. Germline-derived CDR1 and CDR2 are MDHEN and SYDVKM. CDR3 size: 15 residues. Germline trimming cut 4 bases from V and 0 bases from J; bases unmatched to any gene: 3. Here the CDR3 DNA reads TGTGCCAGCAGTTGGACAGGAATTAGCAATCAGCCCCAGCATTTT. It is translated as CASSWTGISNQPQHF.

This clonotype was seen at least ten times. The gene calls are TRBV7-9 and TRBJ2-1; maybe TRBD1 (6 bases). There are 12 residues in the CDR3. The germline V gene has CDR1 SEHNR and CDR2 FQNEAQ (reference sequence). Trimming removed 6 bases at V and 8 bases at J, with 11 bases between. The CDR3 nucleotides read TGTGCCAGCAGTACACAGGGCGATGAGCAGTTCTTC. Its translation is CASSTQGDEQFF.